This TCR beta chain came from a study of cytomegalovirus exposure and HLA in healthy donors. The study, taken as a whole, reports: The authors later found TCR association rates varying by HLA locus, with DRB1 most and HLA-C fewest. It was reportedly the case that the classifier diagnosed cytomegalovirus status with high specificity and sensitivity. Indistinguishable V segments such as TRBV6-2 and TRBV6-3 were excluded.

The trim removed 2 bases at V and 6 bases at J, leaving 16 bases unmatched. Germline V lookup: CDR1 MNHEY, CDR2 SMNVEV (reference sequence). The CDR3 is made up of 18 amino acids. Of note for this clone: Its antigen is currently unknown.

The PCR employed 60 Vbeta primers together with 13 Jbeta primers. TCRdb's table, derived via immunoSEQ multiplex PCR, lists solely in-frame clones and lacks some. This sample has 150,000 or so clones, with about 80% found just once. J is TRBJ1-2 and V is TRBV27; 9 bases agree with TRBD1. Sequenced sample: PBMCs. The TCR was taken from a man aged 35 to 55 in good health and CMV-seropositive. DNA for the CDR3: TGTGCCAGCAGTTTAGAGGCACGGTCGGGGACAGGGCCCCATGGCTACACCTTC. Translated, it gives CASSLEARSGTGPHGYTF.